This T cell receptor (beta chain) was observed in a study of cytomegalovirus exposure and HLA in healthy donors. 60 Vbeta and 13 Jbeta primers were used in PCR. Only in-frame clones appear in the TCRdb table, and some are missing; sequencing was by immunoSEQ multiplex PCR. The sample has 65,000 or so clones; 62% are singletons. The CDR3 totals 15 residues. Per germline, CDR1 SGHRS and CDR2 YFSETQ. Trimming took 2 bases from V and 1 from J; bases not matched to a gene: 5. This clonotype was sampled from a man between 25 and 39 years old in good health and CMV-seronegative. The chain carries TRBV5-1 and TRBJ1-1; TRBD1 agrees at 7 bases. Sequenced: PBMCs. CDR3 loop: CASSLDGTANTEAFF. CDR3 DNA sequence: TGCGCCAGCAGCTTAGACGGGACAGCGAACACTGAAGCTTTCTTT.